These 29 T cell receptor beta chains came from one sample sequenced in a study of OX40 agonist ivuxolimab in advanced cancers. Clones were read by immunoSEQ multiplex PCR, and TCRdb kept only the in-frame ones, dropping some. The data hold 42,000 or so clones, with 86% observed a single time. The sequencing used CD4+ or CD8+ T cells sorted from blood, collected in a trial of the OX40 agonist ivuxolimab. Receptors were obtained from an adult with an advanced solid tumor such as melanoma, head and neck, liver or kidney cancer.

The V gene is TRBV6-1, the J gene TRBJ2-1, with 11 positions matching TRBD2. The V gene's germline CDR1 is MNHNS and CDR2 SASEGT. CDR3 length equals 15 residues. Trimming took 6 bases from V and 6 from J; bases not matched to a gene: 7. The CDR3 region has the DNA TGTGCCAGCAGCCCGGGGACTAGCGGACTCAATGAGCAGTTCTTC. Translated, it gives CASSPGTSGLNEQFF.

This chain uses TRBV2 with TRBJ2-3; the match to TRBD2 covers 12 bases. The junction had 4 bases not matched to a gene; V was cut back by 6 bases and J by 6 bases. Germline V gene lookup returns CDR1 SNHLY and CDR2 FYNNEI. The CDR3 runs to 14 residues. CDR3 protein: CASRETSGSDTQYF. CDR3 nucleotide sequence: TGTGCCAGCAGGGAGACTAGCGGGAGCGATACGCAGTATTTT.

The J gene is TRBJ1-1, the V gene TRBV28; D unclear. V was clipped by 2 bases and J by 4 bases, with 5 bases between them. This CDR3 has 12 amino acids. CDR1 and CDR2 from the germline V gene are MDHEN and SYDVKM. CDR3 amino acids: CASSLLGTEAFF. The CDR3 coding sequence is TGTGCCAGCAGTTTACTTGGCACTGAAGCTTTCTTT.

J is TRBJ1-2 and V is TRBV19; D not certain. Per the germline V gene, CDR1 is LNHDA and CDR2 is SQIVND (reference sequence). The CDR3 spans 13 residues. Trimming pared 7 bases from V and 0 bases from J, leaving 9 bases between. CDR3 residues: CASTLGTNYGYTF. The CDR3, as DNA: TGTGCCAGTACCCTGGGGACTAACTATGGCTACACCTTC. Based on the CDR3 plus reference TRBV19 and TRBJ1-2, the full variable domain is DGGITQSPKYLFRKEGQNVTLSCEQNLNHDAMYWYRQDPGQGLRLIYYSQIVNDFQKGDIAEGYSVSREKKESFPLTVTSAQKNPTAFYLCASTLGTNYGYTFGSGTRLTVV.

The V gene is TRBV7-6, the J gene TRBJ1-3; 10 positions agree with TRBD1. Germline CDR1 and CDR2: SGHVS and FNYEAQ. The V segment lost 1 base and the J segment 0 bases; nucleotides outside the gene matches: 0. This CDR3 has 16 amino acids. The CDR3 sequence: CASSLGQGASGNTIYF. Here the CDR3 DNA reads TGTGCCAGCAGCTTAGGACAGGGGGCCTCTGGAAACACCATATATTTT.

The CDR3 DNA is TGTGCCACCAGCAGAGATTGGGACGCTATAGCTAACTATGGCTACACCTTC. Its protein product is CATSRDWDAIANYGYTF. The gene calls are TRBV15 and TRBJ1-2; TRBD1 might be the D (5 bases). Germline V gene sequence: CDR1 LNHNV, CDR2 YYDKDF (reference sequence). The CDR3 sequence is 17 residues long. Trimming pared 0 bases from V and 0 bases from J, leaving 14 bases between.

The genes are TRBV10-1 and TRBJ2-3; possible D gene TRBD2, 5 bases. From germline, CDR1 is WNHNN and CDR2 SYGVQD (reference sequence). The CDR3 spans 16 residues. V lost 2 bases and J lost 1, with 13 bases in between. CDR3 in amino acids: CASSEVGAAGTDTQYF. CDR3 nucleotide sequence: TGCGCCAGCAGTGAGGTAGGAGCGGCGGGCACAGATACGCAGTATTTT.

The chain employs TRBV27 and TRBJ1-1; no reliable D call. The germline V and J ends were trimmed by 10 bases and 0 bases, with 12 bases remaining between them. Germline CDR1 and CDR2: MNHEY and SMNVEV (reference sequence). The CDR3 is 13 amino acids. DNA of the CDR3: TGTGCCACCCAACCTATGGTGAACACTGAAGCTTTCTTT. This encodes CATQPMVNTEAFF.

V gene TRBV13 combines with J gene TRBJ1-3; D call uncertain. CDR3 length equals 15 residues. Trimming took off 5 bases at V and 3 bases at J, with 14 bases between the two ends. The germline V gene has CDR1 PRHDT and CDR2 FYEKMQ (reference sequence). CDR3 sequence: CASSPRGGDGNTIYF. CDR3 DNA sequence: TGTGCCAGCAGCCCCCGGGGTGGCGATGGAAACACCATATATTTT. The variable domain in full, with the rest retrieved from reference TRBV13 and TRBJ1-3, is AAGVIQSPRHLIKEKRETATLKCYPIPRHDTVYWYQQGPGQDPQFLISFYEKMQSDKGSIPDRFSAQQFSDYHSELNMSSLELGDSALYFCASSPRGGDGNTIYFGEGSWLTVV.

V gene TRBV5-1 combines with J gene TRBJ2-7, with 10 bases matching TRBD1. After removal of 3 bases from V and 2 bases from J, the junction contained 2 bases not matched to a gene. Germline V gives CDR1 SGHRS, CDR2 YFSETQ. The CDR3 runs to 14 residues. CDR3 in amino acids: CASSSGTGAYEQYV. CDR3 nucleotide sequence: TGCGCCAGCAGCTCCGGGACAGGGGCCTACGAGCAGTACGTC.

Regarding this clone: The identical CDR3 is also encoded by other nucleotide sequences in the sample. This chain links TRBV9 with TRBJ2-7, with unresolved D. The CDR3 length is 12 residues. V was trimmed by 4 bases and J by 1 base, leaving 6 bases between them. In germline, CDR1 is SGDLS, CDR2 YYNGEE. CDR3 sequence (DNA): TGTGCCAGCAGCCTGGATTCCTACGAGCAGTACTTC. Protein product: CASSLDSYEQYF.

The chain combines TRBV28 with TRBJ1-1; D is possibly TRBD1 (6 bases). Deletions cut 6 bases from V and 0 bases from J, with 17 bases between. The germline gives CDR1 MDHEN, CDR2 SYDVKM. The CDR3 length is 16 residues. Here the CDR3 reads CASRVTDSLLNTEAFF. The CDR3 nucleotides are TGTGCCAGCAGAGTAACGGACAGTCTACTGAACACTGAAGCTTTCTTT.

The rearrangement joins TRBV5-4 to TRBJ1-2, with D unresolved. The CDR3 is made up of 11 amino acids. The germline V gene has CDR1 SGHNT and CDR2 YYREEE (reference sequence). V dropped 0 bases and J dropped 12 bases, with 9 bases sitting between them. The CDR3 nucleotides read TGTGCCAGCAGCTTGGGTGGAGTTCACACCTTC. Its translation: CASSLGGVHTF.

This chain joins TRBV7-9 and TRBJ2-1; 10 nucleotides line up with TRBD1. The CDR3 totals 15 residues. The ends lost 4 bases at V and 7 bases at J; junction bases unmatched: 7. The germline V gene encodes CDR1 SEHNR and CDR2 FQNEAQ (reference sequence). The CDR3 bases are TGTGCCAGCAGCTCCCGGGACAGGGGATTGAATGAGCAGTTCTTC. As protein: CASSSRDRGLNEQFF.

The gene calls are TRBV2 and TRBJ1-2, with a tentative D call TRBD1 (6 bases). The length of the CDR3 is 14 residues. In germline, CDR1 is SNHLY, CDR2 FYNNEI. Trimming took off 6 bases at V and 3 bases at J, with 14 bases between the two ends. CDR3: CASSDEDRYYGYTF. The CDR3 bases are TGTGCCAGCAGCGACGAGGACAGATACTATGGCTACACCTTC.

V usage is TRBV7-6 and J usage is TRBJ1-2; a possible D gene is TRBD1 (6 bases). V was cut by 3 bases and J by 2 bases, with 10 bases left in between. This CDR3 contains 14 residues. Germline assignment: CDR1 SGHVS and CDR2 FNYEAQ. The DNA for the CDR3 is TGTGCCAGCAGCTTGAATGACAGGAACTATGGCTACACCTTC. Translated, it gives CASSLNDRNYGYTF.

In nucleotides, the CDR3 is TGTGCCAGCAGCTTCTCCCCCCACGCGGGAGAGCAGTACTTC. The encoded protein is CASSFSPHAGEQYF. The V and J genes are TRBV11-2 and TRBJ2-7, with D possibly being TRBD2 (6 bases). V was clipped by 3 bases and J by 7 bases, with 16 bases between them. CDR1 and CDR2 from the germline V gene are SGHAT and FQNNGV. The CDR3 has 14 residues.

The V gene is TRBV6-6, the J gene TRBJ1-1, with a weak D call TRBD1 (6 bases). With 10 bases removed from V and 5 bases from J, the gap between germline ends came to 8 bases. This CDR3 contains 10 residues. Germline assignment: CDR1 MNHNY and CDR2 SVGAGI (reference sequence). As DNA, the CDR3 is TGTGCCACCCAGGGGACTGAAGCTTTCTTT. Residues: CATQGTEAFF.

The chain employs TRBV27 and TRBJ2-3, with D perhaps TRBD1 or TRBD2 (5 bases each). Germline values: CDR1 MNHEY, CDR2 SMNVEV (reference sequence). The V end was cut by 6 bases, the J end by 0 bases, with 16 bases between. The CDR3 loop spans 16 amino acids. The CDR3 coding sequence is TGTGCCAGCAGCACACGGGGCCTTTCCAGCACAGATACGCAGTATTTT. This sequence encodes CASSTRGLSSTDTQYF.

The chain employs TRBV28 and TRBJ1-1; D gene uncertain. The germline V gene has CDR1 MDHEN and CDR2 SYDVKM. V was clipped by 5 bases and J by 0 bases, with 13 bases between them. CDR3 size: 15 residues. CDR3 residues: CASSLDPSLNTEAFF. CDR3 coding DNA: TGTGCCAGCAGTCTTGACCCGAGCTTGAACACTGAAGCTTTCTTT.

This clone is labeled as medium-sized. V gene TRBV7-8 combines with J gene TRBJ1-4, with D maybe TRBD1 (6 bases). The V end was cut by 1 base, the J end by 8 bases, with 14 bases between. The length of the CDR3 is 15 residues. Germline CDR1 is SGHVS and CDR2 is FQNEAQ. Here the CDR3 reads CASSLGSGAVEKLFF. The CDR3 DNA reads as TGTGCCAGCAGCTTAGGGTCGGGGGCTGTGGAAAAACTGTTTTTT.

DNA for the CDR3: TGTGCCAGCAGTGGGGGAGTTGGGGACACCTTCTACGAGCAGTACGTC. Protein sequence: CASSGGVGDTFYEQYV. The V and J genes are TRBV6-1 and TRBJ2-7, with D possibly TRBD1 on 6 matching bases. Per germline, CDR1 MNHNS and CDR2 SASEGT. CDR3 length equals 16 residues. V lost 4 bases and J lost 3, with 19 bases in between.

This chain connects TRBV7-2 to TRBJ2-3, with 7 bases fitting TRBD2. With 2 bases clipped from V and 5 bases from J, the junction kept 1 base outside the gene matches. The CDR3 has 13 residues. Per germline, CDR1 SGHTA and CDR2 FQGNSA. The CDR3 DNA follows: TGTGCCAGCAGCTTATGGGGGGGAGATACGCAGTATTTT. Translating it yields CASSLWGGDTQYF.

Within the sample, this clone is medium-sized. The chain has TRBV27 and TRBJ2-4; D perhaps matches TRBD2 (5 bases). Germline V CDR1 and CDR2: MNHEY, SMNVEV (reference sequence). With 0 bases removed from V and 8 bases from J, the gap between germline ends came to 17 bases. The CDR3 is 16 amino acids. CDR3 sequence reads: CASSLSWLPPRDIQYF. The DNA for the CDR3 is TGTGCCAGCAGTTTATCTTGGCTACCCCCGAGGGACATTCAGTACTTC.

This chain uses TRBV7-3 with TRBJ2-3; no definite D call. The germline gives CDR1 SGHTA, CDR2 FQGTGA. V shed 6 bases and J shed 1 base, with 11 bases lying between them. The CDR3 loop spans 14 amino acids. The CDR3 loop is CASSRLPGTDTQYF. In DNA form, the CDR3 reads TGTGCCAGCAGTAGGCTTCCGGGCACAGATACGCAGTATTTT.

This sequence joins TRBV19 and TRBJ2-1, with 8 positions matching TRBD1. The CDR3 is 14 residues long. Trimming at V came to 3 bases and at J to 8 bases, leaving 6 bases not matched to a gene. In germline, CDR1 is LNHDA, CDR2 SQIVND (reference sequence). The CDR3 bases are TGTGCCAGTAGTATTCGGGCAGGGGGCGATGAGCAGTTCTTC. This codes for CASSIRAGGDEQFF.

The chain joins TRBV11-2 to TRBJ2-5; D is unresolved. Per germline, CDR1 SGHAT and CDR2 FQNNGV. The CDR3 is 18 amino acids. V lost 2 bases and J 1 base, leaving 20 bases between the germline ends. CDR3 DNA: TGTGCCAGCAGCTTACTTCCTTGGGAAAAGTCCCTCCAAGAGACCCAGTACTTC. Residues: CASSLLPWEKSLQETQYF.

This clone turned up a few times. The rearrangement links TRBV4-2 to TRBJ1-2; D may be TRBD1 (6 bases). Per the germline V gene, CDR1 is LGHNA and CDR2 is YNFKEQ. Deletions cut 5 bases from V and 4 bases from J, with 20 bases between. The CDR3 sequence is 16 residues long. CDR3 residues: CASSDGTPRTGYGYTF. CDR3 DNA sequence: TGTGCCAGCAGCGACGGGACACCCCGGACGGGCTATGGCTACACCTTC.

The chain carries TRBV2 and TRBJ2-2, with 8 bases aligning to TRBD1. From germline, CDR1 is SNHLY and CDR2 FYNNEI. This CDR3 has 15 amino acids. V shed 8 bases and J 7 bases; nucleotides not matched to a gene: 12. The CDR3 region is CASSWTGPESGELFF. For the CDR3, the DNA is TGTGCCAGCTCATGGACAGGGCCGGAGAGCGGGGAGCTGTTTTTT.